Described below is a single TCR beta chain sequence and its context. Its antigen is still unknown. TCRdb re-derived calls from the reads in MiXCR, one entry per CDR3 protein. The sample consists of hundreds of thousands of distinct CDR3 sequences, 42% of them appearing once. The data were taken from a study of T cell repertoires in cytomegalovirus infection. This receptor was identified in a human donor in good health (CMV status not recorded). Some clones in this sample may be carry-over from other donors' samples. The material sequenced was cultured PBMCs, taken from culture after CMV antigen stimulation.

This CDR3 is CASSLGGGRIRQYF. The CDR3, as DNA: TGTGCCAGCAGCTTAGGGGGAGGGAGGATCCGGCAGTACTTC. The chain uses TRBV11-2 and TRBJ2-7, with 7 bases identical to TRBD2. V trimming: 1 base; J trimming: 9 bases; junction bases outside the gene matches: 9. Germline lookup yields CDR1 SGHAT and CDR2 FQNNGV. The CDR3 extends over 14 amino acids.